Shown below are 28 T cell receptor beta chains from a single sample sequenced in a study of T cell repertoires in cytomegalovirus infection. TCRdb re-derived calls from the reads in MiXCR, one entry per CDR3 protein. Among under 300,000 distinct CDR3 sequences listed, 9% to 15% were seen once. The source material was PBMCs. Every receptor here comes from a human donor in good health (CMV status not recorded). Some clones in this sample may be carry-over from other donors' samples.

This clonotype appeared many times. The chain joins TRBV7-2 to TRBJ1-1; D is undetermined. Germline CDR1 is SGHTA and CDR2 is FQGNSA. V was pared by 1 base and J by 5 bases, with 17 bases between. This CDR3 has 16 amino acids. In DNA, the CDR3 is TGTGCCAGCAGCTTAGTCTCCCGCGGCGGGGAGACTGAAGCTTTCTTT. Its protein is CASSLVSRGGETEAFF. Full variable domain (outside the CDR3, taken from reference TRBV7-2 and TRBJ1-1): GAGVSQSPSNKVTEKGKDVELRCDPISGHTALYWYRQSLGQGLEFLIYFQGNSAPDKSGLPSDRFSAERTGGSVSTLTIQRTQQEDSAVYLCASSLVSRGGETEAFFGQGTRLTVV.

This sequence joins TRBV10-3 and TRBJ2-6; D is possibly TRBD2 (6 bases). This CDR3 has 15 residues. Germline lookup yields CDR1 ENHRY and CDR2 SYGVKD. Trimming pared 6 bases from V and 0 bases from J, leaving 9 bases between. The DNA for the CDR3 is TGTGCCATCAGCCTAGCGAGCTCTGGGGCCAACGTCCTGACTTTC. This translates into CAISLASSGANVLTF.

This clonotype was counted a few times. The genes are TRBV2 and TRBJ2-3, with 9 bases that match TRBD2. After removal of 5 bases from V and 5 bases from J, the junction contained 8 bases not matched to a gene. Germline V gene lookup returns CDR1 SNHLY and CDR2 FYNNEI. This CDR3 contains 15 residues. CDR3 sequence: CASSLISGGKDTQYF. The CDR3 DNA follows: TGTGCCAGCAGTCTGATTAGCGGGGGTAAAGATACGCAGTATTTT.

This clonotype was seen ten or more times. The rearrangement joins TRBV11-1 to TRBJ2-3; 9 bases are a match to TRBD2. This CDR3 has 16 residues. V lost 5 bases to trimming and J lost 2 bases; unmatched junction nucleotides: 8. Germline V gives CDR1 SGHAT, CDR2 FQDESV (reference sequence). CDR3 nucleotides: TGTGCCAGCAGCCGAACTAGCGGGCCACCCACAGATACGCAGTATTTT. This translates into CASSRTSGPPTDTQYF. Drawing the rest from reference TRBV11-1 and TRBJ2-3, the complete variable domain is EAEVAQSPRYKITEKSQAVAFWCDPISGHATLYWYRQILGQGPELLVQFQDESVVDDSQLPKDRFSAERLKGVDSTLKIQPAELGDSAMYLCASSRTSGPPTDTQYFGPGTRLTVL.

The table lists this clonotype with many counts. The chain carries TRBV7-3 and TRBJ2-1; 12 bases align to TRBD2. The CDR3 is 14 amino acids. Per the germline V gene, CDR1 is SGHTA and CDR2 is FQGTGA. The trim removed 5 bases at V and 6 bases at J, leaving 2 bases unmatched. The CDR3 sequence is CASSTSGRFNEQFF. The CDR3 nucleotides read TGTGCCAGCAGCACTAGCGGGAGGTTCAATGAGCAGTTCTTC.

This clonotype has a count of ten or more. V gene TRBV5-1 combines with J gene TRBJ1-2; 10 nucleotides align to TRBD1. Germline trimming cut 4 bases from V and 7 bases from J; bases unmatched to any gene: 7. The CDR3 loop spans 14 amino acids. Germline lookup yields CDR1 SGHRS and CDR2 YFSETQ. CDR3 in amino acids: CASSGDRGPVGYTF. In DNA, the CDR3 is TGCGCCAGCAGCGGCGACAGGGGGCCAGTTGGCTACACCTTC.

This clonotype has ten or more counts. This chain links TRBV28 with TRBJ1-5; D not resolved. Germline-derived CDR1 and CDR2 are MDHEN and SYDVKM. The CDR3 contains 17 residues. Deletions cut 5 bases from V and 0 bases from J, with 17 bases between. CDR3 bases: TGTGCCAGCAGTCAACGGCGTCGGGGTGGTAGCAATCAGCCCCAGCATTTT. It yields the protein CASSQRRRGGSNQPQHF.

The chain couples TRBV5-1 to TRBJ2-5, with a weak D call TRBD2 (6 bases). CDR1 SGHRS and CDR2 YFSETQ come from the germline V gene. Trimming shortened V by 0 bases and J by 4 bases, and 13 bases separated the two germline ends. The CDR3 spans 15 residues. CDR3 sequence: CASSLVLAQGETQYF. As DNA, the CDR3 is TGCGCCAGCAGCTTGGTACTAGCTCAAGGAGAGACCCAGTACTTC.

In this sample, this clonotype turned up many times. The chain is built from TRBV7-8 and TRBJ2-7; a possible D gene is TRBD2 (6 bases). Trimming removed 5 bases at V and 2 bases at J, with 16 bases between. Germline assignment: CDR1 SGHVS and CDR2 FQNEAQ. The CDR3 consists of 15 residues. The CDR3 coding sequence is TGTGCCAGCAGCCTGCCCGGGGGTAGCGCCTACGAGCAGTACTTC. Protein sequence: CASSLPGGSAYEQYF.

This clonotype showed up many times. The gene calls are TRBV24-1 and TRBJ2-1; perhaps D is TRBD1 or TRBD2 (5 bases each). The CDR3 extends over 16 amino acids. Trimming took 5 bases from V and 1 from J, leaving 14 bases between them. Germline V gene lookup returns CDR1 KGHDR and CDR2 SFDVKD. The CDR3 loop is CATSGPFEGSYNEQFF. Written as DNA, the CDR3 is TGTGCCACCAGTGGACCCTTCGAGGGGTCCTACAATGAGCAGTTCTTC.

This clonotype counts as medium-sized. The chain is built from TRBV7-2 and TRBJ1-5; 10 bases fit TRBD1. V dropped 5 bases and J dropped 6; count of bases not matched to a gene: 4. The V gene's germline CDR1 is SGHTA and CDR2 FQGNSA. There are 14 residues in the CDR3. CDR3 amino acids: CASSPTGGVQPQHF. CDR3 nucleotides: TGTGCCAGCAGCCCGACAGGGGGCGTTCAGCCCCAGCATTTT.

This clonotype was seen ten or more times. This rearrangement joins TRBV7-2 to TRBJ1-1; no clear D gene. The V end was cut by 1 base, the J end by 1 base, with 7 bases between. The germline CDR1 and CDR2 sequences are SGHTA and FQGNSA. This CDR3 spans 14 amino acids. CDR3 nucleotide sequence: TGTGCCAGCAGCTTAGTTCTGAGGAACACTGAAGCTTTCTTT. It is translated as CASSLVLRNTEAFF.

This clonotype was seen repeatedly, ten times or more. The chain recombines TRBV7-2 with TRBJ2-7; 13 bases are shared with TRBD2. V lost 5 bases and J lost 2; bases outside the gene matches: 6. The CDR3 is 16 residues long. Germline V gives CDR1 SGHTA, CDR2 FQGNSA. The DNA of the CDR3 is TGTGCCAGCAGCCCACTGGGACTAGCGGGACCCTACGAGCAGTACTTC. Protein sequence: CASSPLGLAGPYEQYF.

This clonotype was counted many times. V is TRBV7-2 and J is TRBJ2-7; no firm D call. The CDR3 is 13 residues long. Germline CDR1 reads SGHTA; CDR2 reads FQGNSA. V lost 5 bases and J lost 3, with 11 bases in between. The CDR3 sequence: CASSPDVNYEQYF. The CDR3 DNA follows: TGTGCCAGCAGCCCCGACGTGAACTACGAGCAGTACTTC.

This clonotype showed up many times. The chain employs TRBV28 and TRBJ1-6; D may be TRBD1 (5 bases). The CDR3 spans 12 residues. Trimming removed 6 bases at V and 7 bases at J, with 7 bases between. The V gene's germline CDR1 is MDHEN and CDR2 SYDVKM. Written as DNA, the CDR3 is TGTGCCAGCAGGGGACCGAATTCACCCCTCCACTTT. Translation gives CASRGPNSPLHF.

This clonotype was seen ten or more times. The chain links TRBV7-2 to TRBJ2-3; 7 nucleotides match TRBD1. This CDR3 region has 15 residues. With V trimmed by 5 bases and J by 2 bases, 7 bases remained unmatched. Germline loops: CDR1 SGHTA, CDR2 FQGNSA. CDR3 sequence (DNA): TGTGCCAGCAGCCCCCGGACAGGTGCCACAGATACGCAGTATTTT. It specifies CASSPRTGATDTQYF.

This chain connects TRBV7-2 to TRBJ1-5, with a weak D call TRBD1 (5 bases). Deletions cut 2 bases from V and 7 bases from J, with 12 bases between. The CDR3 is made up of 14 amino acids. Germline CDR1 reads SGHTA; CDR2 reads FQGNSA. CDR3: CASSLFEGLQPQHF. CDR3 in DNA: TGTGCCAGCAGCTTATTCGAGGGGCTCCAGCCCCAGCATTTT.

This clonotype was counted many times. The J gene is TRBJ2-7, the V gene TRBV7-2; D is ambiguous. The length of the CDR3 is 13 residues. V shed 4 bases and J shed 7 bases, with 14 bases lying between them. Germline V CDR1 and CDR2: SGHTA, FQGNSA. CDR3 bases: TGTGCCAGCAGCTCATTGAGCCTACGAGAGCAGTACTTC. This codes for CASSSLSLREQYF.

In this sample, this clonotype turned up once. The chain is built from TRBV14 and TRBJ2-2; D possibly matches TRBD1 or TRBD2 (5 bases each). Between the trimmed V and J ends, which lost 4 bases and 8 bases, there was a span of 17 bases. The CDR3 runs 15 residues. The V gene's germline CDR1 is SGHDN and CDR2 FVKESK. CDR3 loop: CASSRALGTPGELFF. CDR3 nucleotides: TGTGCCAGCAGCCGGGCCCTCGGGACCCCAGGGGAGCTGTTTTTT.

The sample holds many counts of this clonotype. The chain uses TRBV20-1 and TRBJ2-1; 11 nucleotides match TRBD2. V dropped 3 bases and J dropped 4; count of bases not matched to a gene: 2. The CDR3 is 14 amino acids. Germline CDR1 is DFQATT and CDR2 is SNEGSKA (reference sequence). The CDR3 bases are TGCAGTGCTAGTACTAGCGGGAGTTACAATGAGCAGTTCTTC. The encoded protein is CSASTSGSYNEQFF.

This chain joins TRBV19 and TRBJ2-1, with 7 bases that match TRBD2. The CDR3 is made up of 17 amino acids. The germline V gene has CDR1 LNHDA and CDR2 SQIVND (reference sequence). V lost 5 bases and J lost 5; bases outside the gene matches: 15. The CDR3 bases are TGTGCCAGTAGTTTAATGGCAGGAGCGGGGATGGACAATGAGCAGTTCTTC. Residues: CASSLMAGAGMDNEQFF.

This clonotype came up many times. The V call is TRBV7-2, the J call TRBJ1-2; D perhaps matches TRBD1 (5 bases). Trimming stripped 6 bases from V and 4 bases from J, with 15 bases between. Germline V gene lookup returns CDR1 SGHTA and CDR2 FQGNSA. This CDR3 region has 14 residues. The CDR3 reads CASRMSLDSYGYTF. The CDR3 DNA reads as TGTGCCAGCAGAATGTCTCTAGACAGCTATGGCTACACCTTC.

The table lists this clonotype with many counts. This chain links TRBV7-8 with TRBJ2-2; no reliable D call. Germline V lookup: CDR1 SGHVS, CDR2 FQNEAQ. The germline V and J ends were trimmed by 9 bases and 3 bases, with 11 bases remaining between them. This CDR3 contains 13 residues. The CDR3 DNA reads TGTGCCAGGAGCACCGGTGACACCGGGGAGCTGTTTTTT. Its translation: CARSTGDTGELFF.

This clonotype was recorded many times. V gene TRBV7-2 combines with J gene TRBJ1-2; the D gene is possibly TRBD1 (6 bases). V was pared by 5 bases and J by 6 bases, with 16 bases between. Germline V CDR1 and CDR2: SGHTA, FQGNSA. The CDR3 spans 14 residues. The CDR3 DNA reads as TGTGCCAGCAGCCCCCGTCGGCAGGGGAATGGCTACACCTTC. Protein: CASSPRRQGNGYTF.

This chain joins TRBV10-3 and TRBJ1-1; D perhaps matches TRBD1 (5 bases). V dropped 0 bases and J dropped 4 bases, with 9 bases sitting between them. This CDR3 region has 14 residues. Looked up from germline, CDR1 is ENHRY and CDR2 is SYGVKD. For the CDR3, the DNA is TGTGCCATCAGTGAGTCCGGGGGAGCCACTGAAGCTTTCTTT. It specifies CAISESGGATEAFF.

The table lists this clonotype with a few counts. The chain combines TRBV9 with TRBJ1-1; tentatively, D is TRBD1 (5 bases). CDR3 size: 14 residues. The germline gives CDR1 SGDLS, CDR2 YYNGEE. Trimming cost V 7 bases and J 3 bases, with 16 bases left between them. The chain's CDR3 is CASVQVGRYTEAFF. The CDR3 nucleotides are TGTGCCAGCGTACAGGTTGGCAGGTACACTGAAGCTTTCTTT.

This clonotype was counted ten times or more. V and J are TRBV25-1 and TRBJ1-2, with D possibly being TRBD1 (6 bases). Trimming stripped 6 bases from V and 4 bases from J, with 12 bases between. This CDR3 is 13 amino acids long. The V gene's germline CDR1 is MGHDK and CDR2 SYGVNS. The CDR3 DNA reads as TGTGCCAGCAGAGCGACAGGCGCCTATGGCTACACCTTC. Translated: CASRATGAYGYTF.

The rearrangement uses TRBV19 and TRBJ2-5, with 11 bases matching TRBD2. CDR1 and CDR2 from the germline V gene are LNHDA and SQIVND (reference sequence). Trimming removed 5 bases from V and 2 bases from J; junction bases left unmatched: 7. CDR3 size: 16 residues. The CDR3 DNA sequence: TGTGCCAGTAGTCGACTAGCGGGATCGGGACAAGAGACCCAGTACTTC. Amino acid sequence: CASSRLAGSGQETQYF.